The following is a T cell receptor (beta chain) sequence with its context. No antigen is known for it. The CDR3 spans 13 residues. Trimming left V 0 bases short and J 0 bases short, with 3 bases between. CDR1 SGHRS and CDR2 YFSETQ come from the germline V gene. Generated by immunoSEQ multiplex PCR, the TCRdb table keeps only in-frame clones and is missing some. The table has tens of thousands of clones, roughly 90% seen once. The sample comes from a study of T cells in localized non-small cell lung cancer. General observations from the study: Heterogeneity remains possible, as sequencing covered one tumor region only.

The J gene is TRBJ1-1, the V gene TRBV5-1; D gene uncertain. The sequence was obtained from a female donor aged 60 or older with stage I lung adenocarcinoma. Sample: peripheral blood, taken before any cancer treatment. CDR3 sequence reads: CASSLGVNTEAFF. The CDR3 DNA reads TGCGCCAGCAGCTTGGGGGTGAACACTGAAGCTTTCTTT. Complete variable domain (other parts from reference TRBV5-1 and TRBJ1-1): KAGVTQTPRYLIKTRGQQVTLSCSPISGHRSVSWYQQTPGQGLQFLFEYFSETQRNKGNFPGRFSGRQFSNSRSEMNVSTLELGDSALYLCASSLGVNTEAFFGQGTRLTVV.